This T cell receptor (beta chain) stems from a study of T cells in Graves' hyperthyroidism and ophthalmopathy. This clonotype was found many times. From RNA transcripts, TCR beta CDR3 regions were amplified. Using the HTBI primer set, a first-round RT-PCR was run on the TCR CDR3. Using its own MiXCR run on the multiplex PCR reads, TCRdb lists one record per CDR3 protein. The table lists some 360,000 distinct CDR3 sequences, around 13% of them singletons. From germline, CDR1 is SNHLY and CDR2 FYNNEI. CDR3 length: 15 amino acids. The germline V and J ends were trimmed by 6 bases and 5 bases, with 19 bases remaining between them. Pregnant or lactating patients were excluded, as were those with uncontrolled infection or other autoimmune disease. PBMCs were obtained from about 9.9 ml fresh peripheral blood.

What was sequenced was blood. This sequence originates from an older woman with Graves' hyperthyroidism. The rearrangement links TRBV2 to TRBJ1-1; no reliable D call. CDR3 coding DNA: TGTGCCAGCAGCTACACGACCACCCCGGGGACTGAAGCTTTCTTT. This encodes CASSYTTTPGTEAFF.